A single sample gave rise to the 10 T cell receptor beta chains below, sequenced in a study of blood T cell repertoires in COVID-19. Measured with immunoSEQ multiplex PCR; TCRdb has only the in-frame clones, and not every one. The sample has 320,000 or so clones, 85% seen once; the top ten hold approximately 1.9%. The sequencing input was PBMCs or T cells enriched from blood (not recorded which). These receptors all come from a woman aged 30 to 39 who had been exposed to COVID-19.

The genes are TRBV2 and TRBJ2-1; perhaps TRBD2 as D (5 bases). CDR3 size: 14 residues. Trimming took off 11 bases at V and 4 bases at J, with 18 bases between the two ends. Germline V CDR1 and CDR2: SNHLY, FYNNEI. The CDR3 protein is CAGSSRRQYNEQFF. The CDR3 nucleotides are TGTGCCGGGTCTTCACGGAGGCAGTACAATGAGCAGTTCTTC.

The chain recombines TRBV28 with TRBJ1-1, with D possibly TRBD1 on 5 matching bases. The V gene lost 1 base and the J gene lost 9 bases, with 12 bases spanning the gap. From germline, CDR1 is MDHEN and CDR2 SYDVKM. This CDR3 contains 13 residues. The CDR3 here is CASSLFAAGKAFF. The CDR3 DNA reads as TGTGCCAGCAGTTTATTCGCGGCAGGGAAAGCTTTCTTT.

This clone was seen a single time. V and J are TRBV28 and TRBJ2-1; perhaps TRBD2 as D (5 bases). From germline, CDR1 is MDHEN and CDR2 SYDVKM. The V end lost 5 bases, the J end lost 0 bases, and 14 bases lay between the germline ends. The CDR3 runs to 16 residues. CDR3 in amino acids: CASSPAAVSSYNEQFF. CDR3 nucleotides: TGTGCCAGCAGTCCCGCAGCGGTAAGCTCCTACAATGAGCAGTTCTTC.

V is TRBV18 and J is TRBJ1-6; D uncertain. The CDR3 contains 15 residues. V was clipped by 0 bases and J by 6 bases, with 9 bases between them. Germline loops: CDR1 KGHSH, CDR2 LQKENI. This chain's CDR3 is CASSPPARSNSPLHF. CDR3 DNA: TGTGCCAGCTCACCACCGGCCAGATCTAATTCACCCCTCCACTTT.

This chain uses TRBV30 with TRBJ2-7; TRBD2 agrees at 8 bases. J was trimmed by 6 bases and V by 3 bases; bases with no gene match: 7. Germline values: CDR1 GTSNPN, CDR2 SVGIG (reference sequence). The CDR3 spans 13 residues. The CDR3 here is CAWRAGLELEQYF. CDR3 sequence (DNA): TGTGCCTGGAGGGCGGGACTAGAACTCGAGCAGTACTTC.

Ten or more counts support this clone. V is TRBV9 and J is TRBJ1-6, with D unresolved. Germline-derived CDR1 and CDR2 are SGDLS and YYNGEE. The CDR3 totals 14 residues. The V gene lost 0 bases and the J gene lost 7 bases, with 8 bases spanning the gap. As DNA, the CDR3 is TGTGCCAGCAGCGTAGAACAGAAGAATTCACCCCTCCACTTT. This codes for CASSVEQKNSPLHF. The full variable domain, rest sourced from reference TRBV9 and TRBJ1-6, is DSGVTQTPKHLITATGQRVTLRCSPRSGDLSVYWYQQSLDQGLQFLIQYYNGEERAKGNILERFSAQQFPDLHSELNLSSLELGDSALYFCASSVEQKNSPLHFGNGTRLTVT.

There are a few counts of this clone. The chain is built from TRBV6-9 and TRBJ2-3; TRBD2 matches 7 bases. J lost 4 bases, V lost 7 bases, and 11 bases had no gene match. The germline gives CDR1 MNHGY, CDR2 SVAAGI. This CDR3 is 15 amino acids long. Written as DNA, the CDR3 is TGTGCCAGCATTCTCCGGGGAGGGCACGCAGATACGCAGTATTTT. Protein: CASILRGGHADTQYF.

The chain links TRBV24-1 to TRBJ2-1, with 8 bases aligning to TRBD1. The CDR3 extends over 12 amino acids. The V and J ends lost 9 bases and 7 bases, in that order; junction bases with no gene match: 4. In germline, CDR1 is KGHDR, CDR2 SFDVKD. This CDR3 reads CATAGQVNEQFF. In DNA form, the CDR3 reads TGTGCCACCGCGGGACAGGTAAATGAGCAGTTCTTC.

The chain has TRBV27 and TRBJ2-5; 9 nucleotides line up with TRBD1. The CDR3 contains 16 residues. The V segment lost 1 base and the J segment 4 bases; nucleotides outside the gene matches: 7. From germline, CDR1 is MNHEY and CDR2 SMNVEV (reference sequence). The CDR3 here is CASSLFAGTGRETQYF. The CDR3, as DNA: TGTGCCAGCAGTTTATTCGCCGGGACAGGGAGAGAGACCCAGTACTTC.

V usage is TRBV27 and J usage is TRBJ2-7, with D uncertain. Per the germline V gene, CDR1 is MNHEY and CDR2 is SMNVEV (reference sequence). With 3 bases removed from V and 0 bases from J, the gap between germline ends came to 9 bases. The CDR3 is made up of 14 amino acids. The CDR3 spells CASSFLWPSYEQYF. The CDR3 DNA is TGTGCCAGCAGTTTCCTTTGGCCCTCCTACGAGCAGTACTTC.